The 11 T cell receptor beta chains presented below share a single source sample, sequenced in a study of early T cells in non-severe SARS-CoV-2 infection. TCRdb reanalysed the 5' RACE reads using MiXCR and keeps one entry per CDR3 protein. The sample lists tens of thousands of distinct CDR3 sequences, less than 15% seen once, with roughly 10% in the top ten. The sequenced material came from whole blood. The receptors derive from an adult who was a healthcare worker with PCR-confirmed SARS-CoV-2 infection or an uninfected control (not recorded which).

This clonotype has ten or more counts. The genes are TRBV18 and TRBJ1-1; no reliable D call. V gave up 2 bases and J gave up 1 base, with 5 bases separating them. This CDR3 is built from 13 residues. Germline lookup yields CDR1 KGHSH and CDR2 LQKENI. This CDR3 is CASSPNRNTEAFF. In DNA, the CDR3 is TGTGCCAGCTCACCAAACAGGAACACTGAAGCTTTCTTT. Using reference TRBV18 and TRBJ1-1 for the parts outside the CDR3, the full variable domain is NAGVMQNPRHLVRRRGQEARLRCSPMKGHSHVYWYRQLPEEGLKFMVYLQKENIIDESGMPKERFSAEFPKEGPSILRIQQVVRGDSAAYFCASSPNRNTEAFFGQGTRLTVV.

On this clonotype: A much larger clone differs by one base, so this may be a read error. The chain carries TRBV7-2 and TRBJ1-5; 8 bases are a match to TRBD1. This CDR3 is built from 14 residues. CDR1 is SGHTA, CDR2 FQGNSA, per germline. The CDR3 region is CVSSFRQGNQPQHF. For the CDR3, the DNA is TGTGTCAGCAGCTTTCGACAGGGGAATCAGCCCCAGCATTTT. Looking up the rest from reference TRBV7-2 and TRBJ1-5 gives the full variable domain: GAGVSQSPSNKVTEKGKDVELRCDPISGHTALYWYRQSLGQGLEFLIYFQGNSAPDKSGLPSDRFSAERTGGSVSTLTIQRTQQEDSAVYLCVSSFRQGNQPQHFGDGTRLSIL.

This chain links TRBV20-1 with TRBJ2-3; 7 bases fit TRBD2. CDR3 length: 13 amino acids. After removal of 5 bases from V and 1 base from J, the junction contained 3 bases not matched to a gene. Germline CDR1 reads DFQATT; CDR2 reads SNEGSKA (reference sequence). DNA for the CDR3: TGCAGTGCTCGGGACTACGGCACAGATACGCAGTATTTT. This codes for CSARDYGTDTQYF.

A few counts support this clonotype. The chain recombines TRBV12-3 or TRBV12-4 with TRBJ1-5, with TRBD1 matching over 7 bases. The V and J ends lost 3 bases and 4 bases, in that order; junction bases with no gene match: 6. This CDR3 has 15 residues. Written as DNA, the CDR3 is TGTGCCAGCAGTTTCAGCAGGGGGTTTAATCAGCCCCAGCATTTT. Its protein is CASSFSRGFNQPQHF.

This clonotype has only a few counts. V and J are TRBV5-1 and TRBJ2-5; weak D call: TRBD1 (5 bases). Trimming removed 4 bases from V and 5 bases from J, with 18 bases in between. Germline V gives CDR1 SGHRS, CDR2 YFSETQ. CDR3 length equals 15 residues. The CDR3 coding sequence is TGCGCCAGCAGCAACGGAAGGGGCGCCGGGGAGACCCAGTACTTC. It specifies CASSNGRGAGETQYF.

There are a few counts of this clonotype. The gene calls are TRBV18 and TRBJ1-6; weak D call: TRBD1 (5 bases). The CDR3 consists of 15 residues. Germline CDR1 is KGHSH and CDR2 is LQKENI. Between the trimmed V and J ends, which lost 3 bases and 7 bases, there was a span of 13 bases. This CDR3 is CASSPARGSNSPLHF. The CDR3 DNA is TGTGCCAGCTCACCCGCGAGGGGCTCCAATTCACCCCTCCACTTT.

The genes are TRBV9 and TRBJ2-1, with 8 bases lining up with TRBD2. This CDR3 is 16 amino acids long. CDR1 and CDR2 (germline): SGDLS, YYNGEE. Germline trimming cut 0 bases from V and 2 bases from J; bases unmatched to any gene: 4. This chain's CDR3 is CASSVVEAGAYNEQFF. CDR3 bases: TGTGCCAGCAGCGTAGTCGAAGCGGGAGCCTACAATGAGCAGTTCTTC.

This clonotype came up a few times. The CDR3 bases are TGTGCCAGCAGCCCCCTCCCAGCGGGGGAAACCACAGATACGCAGTATTTT. This translates into CASSPLPAGETTDTQYF. The chain uses TRBV5-5 and TRBJ2-3; TRBD2 agrees at 8 bases. The CDR3 covers 17 residues. Germline CDR1 is SGHKS and CDR2 is YYEKEE (reference sequence). The trim removed 4 bases at V and 2 bases at J, leaving 12 bases unmatched.

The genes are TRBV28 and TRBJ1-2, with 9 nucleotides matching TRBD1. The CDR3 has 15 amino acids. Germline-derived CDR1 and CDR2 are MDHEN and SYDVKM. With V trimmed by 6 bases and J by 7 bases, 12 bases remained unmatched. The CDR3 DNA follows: TGTGCCAGCAGCCCCGGGACAGGGTTTCTCTCTGGCTACACCTTC. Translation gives CASSPGTGFLSGYTF.

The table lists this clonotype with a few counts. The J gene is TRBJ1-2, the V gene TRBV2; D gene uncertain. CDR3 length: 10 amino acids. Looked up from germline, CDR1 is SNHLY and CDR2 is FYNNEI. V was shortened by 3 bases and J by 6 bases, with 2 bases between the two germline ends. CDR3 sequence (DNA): TGTGCCAGCAGTGAGGATGGCTACACCTTC. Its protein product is CASSEDGYTF.

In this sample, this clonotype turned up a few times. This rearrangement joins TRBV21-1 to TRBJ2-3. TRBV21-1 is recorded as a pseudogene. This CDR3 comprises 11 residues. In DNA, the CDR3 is TGTGCCAGCAGCAAAGTGAATACGCAGTATTTT. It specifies CASSKVNTQYF.